The clone carrying this TCR beta chain has more than one count but fewer than ten. The sample belongs to a study of T-cell reconstitution after alpha-beta-depleted transplantation in children. The authors prepared the TCRbeta library with unique molecular identifiers. TCRdb re-derived calls from the PCR reads in MiXCR, one entry per CDR3 protein. The sample holds 450,000 to 600,000 distinct CDR3 sequences, around 16% seen once. V shed 8 bases and J 9 bases; nucleotides not matched to a gene: 16. Germline V gene data show CDR1 as MDHEN and CDR2 as SYDVKM. This CDR3 contains 16 residues. V is TRBV28 and J is TRBJ2-1, with TRBD1 matching over 10 bases. The TCR comes from a human donor who donated a stem cell graft to a child with acute lymphoblastic leukemia. The sequencing here drew on PBMCs from the stem cell graft donor, taken from the stem cell graft. CDR3 loop: CASGSTLETGGVEQFF. In DNA form, the CDR3 reads TGTGCCAGCGGGTCTACACTCGAGACAGGGGGCGTTGAGCAGTTCTTC.